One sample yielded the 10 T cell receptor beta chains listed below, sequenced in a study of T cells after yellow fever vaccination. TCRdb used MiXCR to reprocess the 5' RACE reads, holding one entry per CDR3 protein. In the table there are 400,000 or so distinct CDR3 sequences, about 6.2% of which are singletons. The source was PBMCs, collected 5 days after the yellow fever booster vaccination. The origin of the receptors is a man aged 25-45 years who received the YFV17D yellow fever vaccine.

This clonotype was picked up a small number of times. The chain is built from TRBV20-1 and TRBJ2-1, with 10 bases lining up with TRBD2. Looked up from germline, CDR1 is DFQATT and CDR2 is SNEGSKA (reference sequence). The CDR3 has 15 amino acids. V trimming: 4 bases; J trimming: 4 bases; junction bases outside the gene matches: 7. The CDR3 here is CSAIISGRSYNEQFF. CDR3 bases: TGCAGTGCTATTATTAGCGGGAGGTCTTACAATGAGCAGTTCTTC.

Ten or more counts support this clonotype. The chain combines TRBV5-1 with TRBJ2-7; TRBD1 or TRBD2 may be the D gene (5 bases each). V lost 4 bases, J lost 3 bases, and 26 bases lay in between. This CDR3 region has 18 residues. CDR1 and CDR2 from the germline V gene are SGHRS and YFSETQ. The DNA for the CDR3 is TGCGCCAGCAGCGGGGCTCTATCATCCGGGATTGGTCGCTACGAGCAGTACTTC. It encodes CASSGALSSGIGRYEQYF.

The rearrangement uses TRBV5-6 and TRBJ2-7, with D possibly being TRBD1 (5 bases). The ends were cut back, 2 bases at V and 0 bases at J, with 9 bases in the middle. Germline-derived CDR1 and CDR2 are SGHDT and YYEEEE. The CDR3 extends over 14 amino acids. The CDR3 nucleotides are TGTGCCAGCAGCTTTGTCAGGGTCTCCTACGAGCAGTACTTC. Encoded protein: CASSFVRVSYEQYF.

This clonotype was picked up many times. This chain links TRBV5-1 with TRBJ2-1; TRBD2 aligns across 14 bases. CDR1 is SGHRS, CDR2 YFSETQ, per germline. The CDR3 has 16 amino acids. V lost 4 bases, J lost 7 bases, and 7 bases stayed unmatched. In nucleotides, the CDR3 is TGCGCCAGCAGCATACAGGGACTAGCGGGAGAGAATGAGCAGTTCTTC. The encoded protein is CASSIQGLAGENEQFF. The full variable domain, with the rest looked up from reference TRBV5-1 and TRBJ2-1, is KAGVTQTPRYLIKTRGQQVTLSCSPISGHRSVSWYQQTPGQGLQFLFEYFSETQRNKGNFPGRFSGRQFSNSRSEMNVSTLELGDSALYLCASSIQGLAGENEQFFGPGTRLTVL.

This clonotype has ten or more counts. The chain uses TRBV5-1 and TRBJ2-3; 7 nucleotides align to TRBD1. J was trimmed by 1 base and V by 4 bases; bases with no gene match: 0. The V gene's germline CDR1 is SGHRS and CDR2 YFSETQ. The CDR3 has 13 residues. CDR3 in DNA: TGCGCCAGCAGCGGACAGGGCACAGATACGCAGTATTTT. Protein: CASSGQGTDTQYF.

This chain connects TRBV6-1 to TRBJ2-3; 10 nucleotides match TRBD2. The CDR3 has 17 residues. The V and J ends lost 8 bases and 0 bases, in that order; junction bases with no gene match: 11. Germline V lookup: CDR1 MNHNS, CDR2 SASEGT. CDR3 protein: CASGRHLAGVSTDTQYF. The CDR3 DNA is TGTGCCAGCGGCAGACACCTAGCGGGGGTTAGCACAGATACGCAGTATTTT.

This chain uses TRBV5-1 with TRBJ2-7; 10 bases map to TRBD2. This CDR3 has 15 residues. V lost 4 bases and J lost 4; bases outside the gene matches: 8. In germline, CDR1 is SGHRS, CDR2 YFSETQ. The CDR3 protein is CASSPSGRAAYEQYF. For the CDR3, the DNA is TGCGCCAGCAGCCCGAGCGGGAGGGCCGCGTACGAGCAGTACTTC. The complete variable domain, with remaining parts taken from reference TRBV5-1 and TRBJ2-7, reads KAGVTQTPRYLIKTRGQQVTLSCSPISGHRSVSWYQQTPGQGLQFLFEYFSETQRNKGNFPGRFSGRQFSNSRSEMNVSTLELGDSALYLCASSPSGRAAYEQYFGPGTRLTVT.

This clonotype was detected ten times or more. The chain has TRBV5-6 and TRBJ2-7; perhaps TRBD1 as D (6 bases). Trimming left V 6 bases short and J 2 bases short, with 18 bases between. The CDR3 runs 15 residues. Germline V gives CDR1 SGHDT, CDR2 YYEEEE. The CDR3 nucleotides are TGTGCCAGCATCCCCTCCTCCAGGGGAACCTACGAGCAGTACTTC. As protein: CASIPSSRGTYEQYF.

CDR3 loop: CASSQGLGISYEQYF. The CDR3 DNA follows: TGCGCCAGCAGCCAAGGCCTCGGAATCTCCTACGAGCAGTACTTC. The chain joins TRBV4-3 to TRBJ2-7, with D uncertain. Per the germline V gene, CDR1 is LGHNA and CDR2 is YSLEER. CDR3 length: 15 residues. V lost 1 base, J lost 0 bases, and 10 bases lay in between.

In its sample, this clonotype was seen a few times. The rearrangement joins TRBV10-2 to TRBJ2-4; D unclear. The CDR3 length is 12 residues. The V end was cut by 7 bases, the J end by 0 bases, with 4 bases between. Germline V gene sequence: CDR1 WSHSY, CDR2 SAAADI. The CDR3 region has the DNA TGCGCCAGCACATCAGCCAAAAACATTCAGTACTTC. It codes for CASTSAKNIQYF.